The 32 T cell receptor beta chains below all came from one sample that was sequenced in a study of spatial heterogeneity in lung cancer. TCRdb reprocessed the 5' RACE reads via MiXCR and lists one record per CDR3 protein. The sample has about 22,000 distinct CDR3 sequences, approximately 6.2% seen once. The time point is: sample taken at primary tumor resection. Sequencing used PBMCs, obtained at surgery. These receptors all come from a male donor with early-stage non-small cell lung cancer.

This clonotype was detected many times. The chain combines TRBV24-1 with TRBJ1-5; no definite D call. V gave up 4 bases and J gave up 9 bases, with 9 bases separating them. The length of the CDR3 is 12 residues. In germline, CDR1 is KGHDR, CDR2 SFDVKD. The CDR3 DNA is TGTGCCACCAGTGACCCCGGTCGGCCCCAGCATTTT. Its protein is CATSDPGRPQHF.

At least ten counts were recorded for this clonotype. The CDR3 DNA follows: TGTGCCAGCAGGGCACCAAAGTATGAGCAGTTCTTC. Translation: CASRAPKYEQFF. The chain has TRBV6-1 and TRBJ2-1; D ambiguous. Germline-derived CDR1 and CDR2 are MNHNS and SASEGT. The CDR3 totals 12 residues. Trimming pared 6 bases from V and 8 bases from J, leaving 11 bases between.

This chain links TRBV12-3 or TRBV12-4 with TRBJ2-3; 9 nucleotides line up with TRBD1. The CDR3 is made up of 15 amino acids. With V trimmed by 3 bases and J by 2 bases, 3 bases remained unmatched. The CDR3 loop reads CASSLGTGITDTQYF. In DNA form, the CDR3 reads TGTGCCAGCAGTTTGGGGACAGGGATCACAGATACGCAGTATTTT.

This clonotype was seen many times. V usage is TRBV4-1 and J usage is TRBJ1-5, with TRBD1 identical over 7 bases. V dropped 0 bases and J dropped 2; count of bases not matched to a gene: 7. The CDR3 spans 17 residues. CDR1 is MGHRA, CDR2 YSYEKL, per germline. The CDR3 loop is CASSQDGSGGGNQPQHF. DNA for the CDR3: TGCGCCAGCAGCCAAGATGGGTCAGGGGGGGGCAATCAGCCCCAGCATTTT.

This clonotype was recorded at least ten times. The gene calls are TRBV29-1 and TRBJ2-7; D gene ambiguous. V lost 0 bases and J 1 base, leaving 16 bases between the germline ends. The germline gives CDR1 SQVTM, CDR2 ANQGSEA. The CDR3 contains 16 residues. CDR3 sequence reads: CSVEDVGFSRSYEQYF. DNA for the CDR3: TGCAGCGTTGAAGATGTGGGGTTCAGTAGATCCTACGAGCAGTACTTC.

This clonotype was found many times. This rearrangement joins TRBV7-2 to TRBJ2-2; tentatively, D is TRBD2 (5 bases). Germline-derived CDR1 and CDR2 are SGHTA and FQGNSA. The V end lost 5 bases, the J end lost 4 bases, and 23 bases lay between the germline ends. The CDR3 sequence is 18 residues long. CDR3 amino acids: CASSPRGSVDITTGELFF. The CDR3 region has the DNA TGTGCCAGCAGCCCCCGGGGTAGCGTGGATATAACCACCGGGGAGCTGTTTTTT.

This clonotype came up many times. The chain has TRBV6-6 and TRBJ2-3; the D is unclear. This CDR3 region has 13 residues. V lost 5 bases to trimming and J lost 4 bases, with 10 bases between them. Germline CDR1 reads MNHNY; CDR2 reads SVGAGI (reference sequence). CDR3 coding DNA: TGTGCCAGCAGTAACTTGGGGTCAGATACGCAGTATTTT. Translation gives CASSNLGSDTQYF.

This clonotype was recorded at least ten times. The chain joins TRBV24-1 to TRBJ2-1, with D uncertain. The CDR3 spans 12 residues. V lost 6 bases to trimming and J lost 15 bases, with 17 bases between them. The germline V gene encodes CDR1 KGHDR and CDR2 SFDVKD. CDR3 in DNA: TGTGCCACCAGTTCCATCTCCGGCGGTTGGTTCTTC. Translating gives CATSSISGGWFF.

J is TRBJ2-7 and V is TRBV12-3 or TRBV12-4, with no clear D. V was trimmed by 3 bases and J by 6 bases, leaving 15 bases between them. The CDR3 spans 14 residues. This CDR3 reads CASSLSRAPLEQYF. The CDR3 DNA sequence: TGTGCCAGCAGTTTGAGCCGGGCCCCCCTCGAGCAGTACTTC.

This clonotype was picked up many times. J is TRBJ1-2 and V is TRBV5-1; TRBD1 matches 7 bases. V shed 5 bases, J shed 6 bases, and the junction held 10 bases outside the gene matches. CDR3 size: 14 residues. CDR1 is SGHRS, CDR2 YFSETQ, per germline. In DNA form, the CDR3 reads TGCGCCAGCAGACCCGGACAGGTCGAGGATGGCTACACCTTC. Its protein is CASRPGQVEDGYTF.

Remarks on this clonotype: Since a much larger clone is just one base distant, this may be a read error. V and J are TRBV7-2 and TRBJ2-7, with 12 nucleotides matching TRBD2. Per germline, CDR1 SGHTA and CDR2 FQGNSA. The CDR3 extends over 15 amino acids. CDR3 coding DNA: TGTGCCAGCAGTTACCAGACTAGCGGGAGTTACGAGCAGCACTTC. Its protein is CASSYQTSGSYEQHF. The full variable domain, rest sourced from reference TRBV7-2 and TRBJ2-7, is GAGVSQSPSNKVTEKGKDVELRCDPISGHTALYWYRQSLGQGLEFLIYFQGNSAPDKSGLPSDRFSAERTGGSVSTLTIQRTQQEDSAVYLCASSYQTSGSYEQHFGPGTRLTVT.

As for this clonotype: A much larger clone sits a single nucleotide away, making a read error possible. V and J are TRBV20-1 and TRBJ1-1; D is perhaps TRBD1 (6 bases). This CDR3 spans 13 amino acids. The V gene lost 5 bases and the J gene lost 7 bases, with 17 bases spanning the gap. From germline, CDR1 is DFQATT and CDR2 SNEGSKA (reference sequence). CDR3 sequence reads: CSAARQGQIEAFF. CDR3 sequence (DNA): TGCAGTGCTGCCCGCCAGGGGCAAATTGAAGCTTTCTTT.

The chain couples TRBV4-2 to TRBJ2-3; no definite D call. The CDR3 runs to 14 residues. CDR1 LGHNA and CDR2 YNFKEQ come from the germline V gene. V was trimmed by 0 bases and J by 6 bases, leaving 10 bases between them. The CDR3 spells CASSQDPLVDTQYF. The CDR3 nucleotides read TGTGCCAGCAGCCAAGATCCTCTGGTGGATACGCAGTATTTT.

This clonotype was seen many times. The chain has TRBV12-3 or TRBV12-4 and TRBJ1-5; TRBD1 matches 8 bases. Germline trimming cut 6 bases from V and 2 bases from J; bases unmatched to any gene: 6. This CDR3 region has 15 residues. The CDR3 loop reads CASRFGQGGNQPQHF. The CDR3 DNA follows: TGTGCCAGCAGGTTCGGACAGGGCGGCAATCAGCCCCAGCATTTT.

This clonotype was counted many times. Written as DNA, the CDR3 is TGTGCCAGCAGTTTGTACGGAAGCTCTGGAAACACCATATATTTT. Translation: CASSLYGSSGNTIYF. The chain combines TRBV27 with TRBJ1-3; no firm D call. Between the trimmed V and J ends, which lost 3 bases and 0 bases, there was a span of 9 bases. Germline V gives CDR1 MNHEY, CDR2 SMNVEV (reference sequence). CDR3 length: 15 amino acids.

In this sample, this clonotype turned up many times. This chain links TRBV9 with TRBJ2-3; D is uncertain. The germline CDR1 and CDR2 sequences are SGDLS and YYNGEE. Trimming stripped 2 bases from V and 2 bases from J, with 3 bases between. The CDR3 spans 12 residues. CDR3 nucleotides: TGTGCCAGCAGCGTTAACACAGATACGCAGTATTTT. Translated, it gives CASSVNTDTQYF.

This clonotype was recorded at least ten times. The V and J genes are TRBV6-2 or TRBV6-3 and TRBJ2-3; a weak D match, TRBD2 (5 bases). CDR3 size: 11 residues. Germline lookup yields CDR1 MNHEY and CDR2 SVGEGT. The ends were cut back, 7 bases at V and 5 bases at J, with 7 bases in the middle. The CDR3 coding sequence is TGTGCCAGCACCCGGGGAGATACGCAGTATTTT. It translates to CASTRGDTQYF.

Ten or more counts support this clonotype. J is TRBJ2-2 and V is TRBV28, with TRBD2 matching over 8 bases. V was clipped by 2 bases and J by 4 bases; unmatched bases: 6. CDR3 length: 16 residues. Germline lookup yields CDR1 MDHEN and CDR2 SYDVKM. The CDR3 is CASSLLTGGSTGELFF. CDR3 nucleotides: TGTGCCAGCAGTTTACTCACGGGAGGGTCCACCGGGGAGCTGTTTTTT.

The sample holds many counts of this clonotype. CDR3 in amino acids: CSVEEHRWETQYF. CDR3 DNA sequence: TGCAGCGTTGAAGAACACCGGTGGGAGACCCAGTACTTC. This sequence joins TRBV29-1 and TRBJ2-5; no clear D gene. Germline loops: CDR1 SQVTM, CDR2 ANQGSEA. The ends were cut back, 0 bases at V and 5 bases at J, with 10 bases in the middle. CDR3 length: 13 residues.

In this sample, this clonotype turned up many times. V is TRBV19 and J is TRBJ1-5; D gene unclear. The CDR3 covers 13 residues. The germline gives CDR1 LNHDA, CDR2 SQIVND (reference sequence). V lost 5 bases and J lost 6, with 11 bases in between. CDR3 coding DNA: TGTGCCAGTAGTGCAAAGATGGGTCAGCCCCAGCATTTT. The encoded protein is CASSAKMGQPQHF.

This clonotype was counted ten times or more. The chain couples TRBV7-2 to TRBJ2-5; no firm D call. The length of the CDR3 is 14 residues. Germline CDR1 and CDR2: SGHTA and FQGNSA. The ends were cut back, 8 bases at V and 5 bases at J, with 18 bases in the middle. The CDR3 nucleotides are TGTGCCAGCCGCAATATTGAAGGGTCGGAGACCCAGTACTTC. The encoded protein is CASRNIEGSETQYF.

Many counts were recorded for this clonotype. The rearrangement links TRBV7-2 to TRBJ1-4; D is ambiguous. CDR1 and CDR2 from the germline V gene are SGHTA and FQGNSA. The V and J ends lost 1 base and 8 bases respectively, with 8 bases between them. The CDR3 spans 13 residues. CDR3 coding DNA: TGTGCCAGCAGCTTAGGGGCCGCAGAAAAACTGTTTTTT. This codes for CASSLGAAEKLFF.

This clonotype was picked up many times. The chain couples TRBV11-3 to TRBJ2-2; D is unclear. Germline assignment: CDR1 SGHNT and CDR2 YENEEA. Between the trimmed V and J ends, which lost 5 bases and 7 bases, there was a span of 8 bases. This CDR3 contains 12 residues. CDR3 loop: CASSREVGELFF. In DNA form, the CDR3 reads TGTGCCAGCAGCAGGGAAGTCGGGGAGCTGTTTTTT.

In this sample, this clonotype turned up many times. The chain uses TRBV3-1 and TRBJ2-3; D is unresolved. CDR3 size: 12 residues. Germline CDR1 reads LGHDT; CDR2 reads YNNKEL (reference sequence). V was trimmed by 3 bases and J by 0 bases, leaving 1 base between them. The CDR3 loop reads CASSQSTDTQYF. The CDR3 DNA is TGTGCCAGCAGCCAGAGCACAGATACGCAGTATTTT.

This clonotype was found many times. The chain carries TRBV28 and TRBJ2-4; 11 nucleotides match TRBD2. After removal of 5 bases from V and 12 bases from J, the junction contained 12 bases not matched to a gene. Germline lookup yields CDR1 MDHEN and CDR2 SYDVKM. This CDR3 region has 15 residues. CDR3 sequence reads: CASSLLAGGPGTQYF. CDR3 DNA sequence: TGTGCCAGCAGTCTCTTAGCGGGAGGGCCAGGTACTCAGTACTTC.

This clonotype was counted many times. The chain recombines TRBV11-1 with TRBJ2-1; TRBD1 agrees at 7 bases. The ends lost 6 bases at V and 9 bases at J; junction bases unmatched: 5. This CDR3 spans 12 amino acids. Germline V gene lookup returns CDR1 SGHAT and CDR2 FQDESV (reference sequence). CDR3 nucleotides: TGTGCCAGCAGTGAGGGGGCTAGTGAGCAGTTCTTC. It codes for CASSEGASEQFF.

Many counts were recorded for this clonotype. V gene TRBV11-3 combines with J gene TRBJ2-7; D is unclear. V was pared by 1 base and J by 6 bases, with 4 bases between. Germline V lookup: CDR1 SGHNT, CDR2 YENEEA. The CDR3 is 11 residues long. The CDR3 nucleotides read TGTGCCAGCAGCTTAGGTATCGAGCAGTACTTC. Translation: CASSLGIEQYF.

This clonotype showed up many times. This rearrangement joins TRBV7-2 to TRBJ2-1; maybe TRBD2 (6 bases). The CDR3 extends over 13 amino acids. Germline V gene lookup returns CDR1 SGHTA and CDR2 FQGNSA. The V gene lost 4 bases and the J gene lost 15 bases, with 19 bases spanning the gap. The CDR3 sequence is CASSSTTEGGLFF. The CDR3 bases are TGTGCCAGCAGCTCGACCACCGAGGGAGGACTGTTCTTC.

The table lists this clonotype with many counts. V gene TRBV9 combines with J gene TRBJ2-1; TRBD1 might be the D (6 bases). The germline gives CDR1 SGDLS, CDR2 YYNGEE. The CDR3 is 16 amino acids. The V and J ends lost 3 bases and 0 bases respectively, with 13 bases between them. Here the CDR3 reads CASSGQVVASYNEQFF. CDR3 sequence (DNA): TGTGCCAGCAGCGGACAGGTTGTAGCCTCCTACAATGAGCAGTTCTTC.

This clonotype was recorded many times. The CDR3 nucleotides read TGTGCCAGCAGCCAAGAGTCAGCGGGAGTAGGTGGGGAGCTGTTTTTT. Its translation: CASSQESAGVGGELFF. J is TRBJ2-2 and V is TRBV3-1, with 8 bases that match TRBD2. Per germline, CDR1 LGHDT and CDR2 YNNKEL (reference sequence). This CDR3 is built from 16 residues. V lost 0 bases and J lost 8; bases outside the gene matches: 8.

The table lists this clonotype with a few counts. J is TRBJ1-2 and V is TRBV4-2; the match to TRBD1 covers 7 bases. The germline CDR1 and CDR2 sequences are LGHNA and YNFKEQ. Germline trimming cut 3 bases from V and 2 bases from J; bases unmatched to any gene: 6. The CDR3 consists of 15 residues. CDR3 coding DNA: TGTGCCAGCAGCCACGTACCGGGACAGAACTATGGCTACACCTTC. This gives the protein CASSHVPGQNYGYTF.

This clonotype was seen repeatedly, ten times or more. V gene TRBV7-9 combines with J gene TRBJ1-1; no definite D call. The CDR3 covers 15 residues. Trimming pared 5 bases from V and 3 bases from J, leaving 16 bases between. Germline loops: CDR1 SEHNR, CDR2 FQNEAQ (reference sequence). The CDR3 nucleotides are TGTGCCAGCAGCGAACCACCCTTCGTTGACACTGAAGCTTTCTTT. This sequence encodes CASSEPPFVDTEAFF.